A selection of T cell receptor beta chains follows, all from one sample in a study of early T cells in non-severe SARS-CoV-2 infection. TCRdb passed the 5' RACE reads through MiXCR, listing each CDR3 protein once. The sample consists of more than 60,000 distinct CDR3 sequences, roughly 5% of them appearing once. The material sequenced was whole blood. The receptors originated from an adult who was a healthcare worker with PCR-confirmed SARS-CoV-2 infection or an uninfected control (not recorded which). The CDR3 runs from the conserved cysteine through the conserved F or W. A D gene is named only where the DNA matches it firmly. A clone size is listed for some rows: how often the clone was seen (once, few, many), or a class if it is expanded.

clone size	J gene	D gene	V gene	CDR3 protein	CDR3 DNA
NA	TRBJ2-3	TRBD2	TRBV6-2/TRBV6-3	CASSSGTSGIGYTQYF	TGTGCCAGCAGTTCCGGGACTAGCGGGATCGGCTATACGCAGTATTTT
many	TRBJ1-5	NA	TRBV30	CAWSFQGHQPQHF	TGTGCCTGGAGTTTTCAGGGCCATCAGCCCCAGCATTTT
many	TRBJ2-1	TRBD2	TRBV27	CASSLLGGRPSNEQFF	TGTGCCAGCAGTTTATTGGGCGGGAGGCCTTCCAATGAGCAGTTCTTC
many	TRBJ2-3	TRBD2	TRBV9	CASSVKGLAGGTDTQYF	TGTGCCAGCAGCGTAAAGGGACTAGCGGGAGGCACAGATACGCAGTATTTT
many	TRBJ1-4	TRBD1	TRBV29-1	CSVGDRADNEKLFF	TGCAGCGTTGGGGACAGGGCTGATAATGAAAAACTGTTTTTT
many	TRBJ1-5	NA	TRBV2	CASSLNRVSNQPQHF	TGTGCCAGCAGCCTAAACAGGGTTTCGAATCAGCCCCAGCATTTT
many	TRBJ1-2	NA	TRBV14	CASSQVTGFSYGYTF	TGTGCCAGCAGCCAAGTCACCGGGTTCTCCTATGGCTACACCTTC
many	TRBJ2-5	NA	TRBV24-1	CATSVSGGQETQYF	TGTGCCACCAGTGTATCAGGCGGACAAGAGACCCAGTACTTC
few	TRBJ2-1	TRBD1	TRBV5-4	CASSKQGSPYNEQFF	TGTGCCAGCAGCAAACAGGGGAGCCCCTACAATGAGCAGTTCTTC
many	TRBJ2-2	TRBD1	TRBV10-3	CAISESRGGLGTGELFF	TGTGCCATCAGTGAGTCGAGAGGGGGCTTGGGCACCGGGGAGCTGTTTTTT
NA	TRBJ2-7	NA	TRBV19	CASSRDGDPGEQYF	TGTGCCAGTAGTAGGGACGGCGACCCGGGGGAGCAGTACTTC
many	TRBJ1-1	TRBD1	TRBV20-1	CSARTGGKDTEAFF	TGCAGTGCTAGGACAGGGGGCAAGGACACTGAAGCTTTCTTT
many	TRBJ2-3	NA	TRBV5-1	CASSTASGTQYF	TGCGCCAGCAGCACTGCGTCGGGTACGCAGTATTTT
many	TRBJ2-6	NA	TRBV24-1	CATSDWGSGANVLTF	TGTGCCACCAGTGATTGGGGTTCTGGGGCCAACGTCCTGACTTTC
few	TRBJ1-2	NA	TRBV5-5	CASSLEGNHGYTF	TGTGCCAGCAGCTTGGAGGGAAACCATGGCTACACCTTC
many	TRBJ1-1	NA	TRBV12-3/TRBV12-4	CASSFSRGTEAFF	TGTGCCAGCAGTTTTAGTAGGGGCACTGAAGCTTTCTTT
many	TRBJ2-7	NA	TRBV5-8	CASSLGLNTHYEQYF	TGTGCCAGCAGCTTGGGACTCAATACCCACTACGAGCAGTACTTC
many	TRBJ2-4	TRBD2	TRBV11-2	CASSPGLAWNIQYF	TGTGCCAGCAGCCCCGGACTAGCGTGGAACATTCAGTACTTC
few	TRBJ1-2	NA	TRBV27	CASSLTHSEGYTF	TGTGCCAGCAGTCTCACTCACTCGGAAGGCTACACCTTC
NA	TRBJ2-3	NA	TRBV7-9	CASSLETGKVTDTQYF	TGTGCCAGCAGCTTAGAAACGGGGAAGGTCACAGATACGCAGTATTTT
many	TRBJ2-3	NA	TRBV29-1	CSVKASFSTDTQYF	TGCAGCGTTAAGGCTAGCTTCAGCACAGATACGCAGTATTTT
medium-sized	TRBJ2-7	TRBD2	TRBV18	CASSPRGLEEQYF	TGTGCCAGCTCACCAAGGGGACTAGAGGAGCAGTACTTC
NA	TRBJ2-7	TRBD2	TRBV4-3	CASSHHELAGGPYEQYF	TGCGCCAGCAGCCACCACGAACTAGCGGGAGGGCCCTACGAGCAGTACTTC
many	TRBJ2-1	NA	TRBV19	CASSIGSTGVDEQFF	TGTGCCAGTAGTATTGGTTCGACGGGGGTTGATGAGCAGTTCTTC
many	TRBJ1-1	NA	TRBV10-2	CASRGTQANTEAFF	TGCGCCAGCAGGGGGACGCAAGCGAACACTGAAGCTTTCTTT
NA	TRBJ2-6	TRBD2	TRBV6-2/TRBV6-3	CASSLAGVLRANVLTF	TGTGCCAGCAGTCTAGCGGGGGTGCTGCGGGCCAACGTCCTGACTTTC
many	TRBJ2-7	TRBD1	TRBV19	CASRRDSSSYEQYF	TGTGCCAGTCGCCGGGACAGTAGCTCCTACGAGCAGTACTTC
many	TRBJ1-5	TRBD1	TRBV30	CAWSSGTGASNQPQHF	TGTGCCTGGAGCTCCGGGACAGGAGCTAGCAATCAGCCCCAGCATTTT
few	TRBJ2-4	NA	TRBV2	CASMWETKNIQYF	TGTGCCAGCATGTGGGAGACCAAAAACATTCAGTACTTC
many	TRBJ2-2	NA	TRBV7-6	CASSLDLSNTGELFF	TGTGCCAGCAGCTTAGACCTATCGAACACCGGGGAGCTGTTTTTT
NA	TRBJ1-1	NA	TRBV18	CASSPFYQGLSDTEAFF	TGTGCCAGCTCACCGTTTTACCAGGGGCTCTCGGACACTGAAGCTTTCTTT
many	TRBJ2-1	NA	TRBV20-1	CSARSNSYNEQFF	TGCAGTGCTAGAAGTAACTCCTACAATGAGCAGTTCTTC
many	TRBJ1-1	NA	TRBV20-1	CSAYPSVINTEAFF	TGCAGTGCTTACCCTTCAGTGATTAACACTGAAGCTTTCTTT
few	TRBJ2-7	TRBD1	TRBV11-2	CASSPRTGLSYEQYF	TGTGCCAGCAGCCCCAGGACAGGGCTCTCCTACGAGCAGTACTTC
many	TRBJ1-5	NA	TRBV29-1	CSVAIGDQPQHF	TGCAGCGTTGCGATTGGGGATCAGCCCCAGCATTTT
many	TRBJ2-5	TRBD1	TRBV3-1	CASSQGGTGETQYF	TGTGCCAGCAGCCAAGGAGGGACAGGAGAGACCCAGTACTTC
many	TRBJ2-5	NA	TRBV6-2/TRBV6-3	CASARTPQETQYF	TGTGCCAGCGCTAGGACACCTCAAGAGACCCAGTACTTC
many	TRBJ2-1	NA	TRBV7-2	CASSLGGAPYNEQVF	TGTGCCAGCAGCTTAGGGGGGGCCCCCTACAATGAGCAGGTCTTC
many	TRBJ1-5	TRBD1	TRBV15	CATSRGQGAGNQPQHF	TGTGCCACCAGCAGAGGACAGGGGGCCGGGAATCAGCCCCAGCATTTT
many	TRBJ2-3	TRBD1	TRBV18	CASSRNRGEGTDTQYF	TGTGCCAGCTCACGTAACAGGGGAGAAGGCACAGATACGCAGTATTTT
few	TRBJ2-7	TRBD2	TRBV6-1	CASSEVAGLYEQYF	TGTGCCAGCAGTGAAGTAGCGGGCCTCTACGAGCAGTACTTC
NA	TRBJ2-7	NA	TRBV2	CASGGNTYEQYF	TGTGCCAGCGGCGGGAACACCTACGAGCAGTACTTC